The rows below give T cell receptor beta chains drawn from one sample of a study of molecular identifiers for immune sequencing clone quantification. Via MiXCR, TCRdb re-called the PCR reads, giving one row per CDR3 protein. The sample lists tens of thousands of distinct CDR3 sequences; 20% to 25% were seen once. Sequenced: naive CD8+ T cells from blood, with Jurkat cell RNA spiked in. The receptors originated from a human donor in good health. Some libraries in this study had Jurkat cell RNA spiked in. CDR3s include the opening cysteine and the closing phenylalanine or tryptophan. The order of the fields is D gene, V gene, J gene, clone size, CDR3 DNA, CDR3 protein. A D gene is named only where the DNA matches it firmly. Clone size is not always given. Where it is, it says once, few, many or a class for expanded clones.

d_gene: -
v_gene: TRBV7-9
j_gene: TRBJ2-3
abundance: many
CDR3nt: TGTGCCAGCAGCCCCGGCGGGACCGATACGCAGTATTTT
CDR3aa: CASSPGGTDTQYF

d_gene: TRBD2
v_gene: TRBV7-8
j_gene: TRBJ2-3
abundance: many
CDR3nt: TGTGCCAGCAGCTTAGTAGCGGGGGTGGGAGATACGCAGTATTTT
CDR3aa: CASSLVAGVGDTQYF

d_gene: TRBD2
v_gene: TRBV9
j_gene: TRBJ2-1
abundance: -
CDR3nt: TGTGCCAGCAGCGTAGATAAGCGGGGGGGCCTGAATGAGCAGTTCTTC
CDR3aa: CASSVDKRGGLNEQFF

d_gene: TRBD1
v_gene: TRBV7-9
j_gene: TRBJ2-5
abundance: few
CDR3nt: TGTGCCAGCAGCCGGGGACAGCAGTACCAAGAGACCCAGTACTTC
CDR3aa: CASSRGQQYQETQYF

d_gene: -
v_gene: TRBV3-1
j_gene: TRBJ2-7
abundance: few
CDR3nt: TGTGCCAGCAGCCAAGCTAGGGCACCCTACGAGCAGTACTTC
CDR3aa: CASSQARAPYEQYF

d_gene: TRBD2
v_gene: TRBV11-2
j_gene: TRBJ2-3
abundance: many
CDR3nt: TGTGCCAGCAGCTTGGACATAGCGGGGGGGCCGACAGATACGCAGTATTTT
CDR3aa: CASSLDIAGGPTDTQYF

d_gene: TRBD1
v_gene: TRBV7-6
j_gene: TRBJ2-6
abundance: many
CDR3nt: TGTGCCAGCAGCGCCGACAGGGGTTTCTCTGGGGCCAACGTCCTGACTTTC
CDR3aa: CASSADRGFSGANVLTF

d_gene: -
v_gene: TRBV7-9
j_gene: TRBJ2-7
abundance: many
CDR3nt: TGTGCCAGCAGCCCCCCCCTGGGGAGAGGCTACGAGCAGTACTTC
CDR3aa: CASSPPLGRGYEQYF

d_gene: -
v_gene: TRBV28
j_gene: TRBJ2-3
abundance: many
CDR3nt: TGTGCCCCTCCTAGCACAGATACGCAGTATTTT
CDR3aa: CAPPSTDTQYF

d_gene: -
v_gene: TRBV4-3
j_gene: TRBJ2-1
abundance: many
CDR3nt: TGCGCCAGCAGCCAAGATCATGTAACCCTGGGCAACAATGAGCAGTTCTTC
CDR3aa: CASSQDHVTLGNNEQFF

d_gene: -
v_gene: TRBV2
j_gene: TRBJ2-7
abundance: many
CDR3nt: TGTGCCAGCAGCCCATCGGTGAGAGGTGCCGAGCAGTACTTC
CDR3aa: CASSPSVRGAEQYF

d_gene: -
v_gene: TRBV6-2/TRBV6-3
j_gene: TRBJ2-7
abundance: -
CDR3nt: TGTGCCAGCAGTTCTCTACAGGACGTCGACTACGAGCAGTACTTC
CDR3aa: CASSSLQDVDYEQYF

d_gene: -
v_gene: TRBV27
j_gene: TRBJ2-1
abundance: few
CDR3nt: TGTGCCAGCAGCCGACTCAGGAGCAGCTCCTACAATGAGCAGTTCTTC
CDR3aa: CASSRLRSSSYNEQFF

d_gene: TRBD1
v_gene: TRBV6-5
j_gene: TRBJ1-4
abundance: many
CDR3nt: TGTGCCAGCAGTTACTCTTATCCGGGACAGGGATATGAAAAACTGTTTTTT
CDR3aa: CASSYSYPGQGYEKLFF

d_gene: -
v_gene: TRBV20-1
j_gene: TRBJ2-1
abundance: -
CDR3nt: TGCAGTTCCCTAACTCGACAAGCCACTCTAGATGAGCAGTTCTTC
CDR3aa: CSSLTRQATLDEQFF

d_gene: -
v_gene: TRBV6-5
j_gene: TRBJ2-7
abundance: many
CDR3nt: TGTGCCAGCAGTTACTCGAGTGGTACACAGTACGAGCAGTACTTC
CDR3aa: CASSYSSGTQYEQYF